Below are 28 T cell receptor beta chains sequenced from a single sample in a study of shared clonotypes between healthy human individuals. The protocol was immunoSEQ multiplex PCR, while the TCRdb copy is restricted to in-frame clones and leaves out a portion. The sample includes approximately 2.3 million clones, 80% to 95% of them seen just once. Sequencing was performed on naive CD4+ T cells from PBMCs. Subset of the sample: CD45RA+ positively selected. The receptors originated from a man aged 18 to 30 in good health. Some clones in this sample may be carry-over from other donors' samples.

The rearrangement links TRBV18 to TRBJ2-7; 7 positions match TRBD1. The CDR3 has 15 residues. Trimming at V came to 5 bases and at J to 0 bases, leaving 7 bases not matched to a gene. Germline loops: CDR1 KGHSH, CDR2 LQKENI. The DNA of the CDR3 is TGTGCCAGCTCAGCTGGACAGGAAGGCTCCTACGAGCAGTACTTC. This sequence encodes CASSAGQEGSYEQYF. The full variable domain, with the rest looked up from reference TRBV18 and TRBJ2-7, is NAGVMQNPRHLVRRRGQEARLRCSPMKGHSHVYWYRQLPEEGLKFMVYLQKENIIDESGMPKERFSAEFPKEGPSILRIQQVVRGDSAAYFCASSAGQEGSYEQYFGPGTRLTVT.

To note about this clone: This sample includes further DNA sequences coding for the same CDR3. This chain joins TRBV19 and TRBJ1-1; no firm D call. V lost 3 bases to trimming and J lost 3 bases, with 8 bases between them. CDR1 and CDR2 (germline): LNHDA, SQIVND (reference sequence). This CDR3 is 13 amino acids long. In nucleotides, the CDR3 is TGTGCCAGTAGTATCCCGGGGTACACTGAAGCTTTCTTT. Its translation is CASSIPGYTEAFF.

This clone came up once. The V gene is TRBV13, the J gene TRBJ2-1, with TRBD2 identical over 15 bases. Germline V gene data show CDR1 as PRHDT and CDR2 as FYEKMQ (reference sequence). Unmatched junction bases numbered 3, after V lost 4 bases and J lost 8 bases. This CDR3 is 15 amino acids long. CDR3: CASSSGLAGGDEQFF. DNA for the CDR3: TGTGCCAGCAGCTCTGGACTAGCGGGAGGGGATGAGCAGTTCTTC.

The DNA for the CDR3 is TGCGCCAGCAGCTCCGTACCGAACACTGAAGCTTTCTTT. It codes for CASSSVPNTEAFF. The chain joins TRBV5-1 to TRBJ1-1; D not resolved. The CDR3 contains 13 residues. Germline lookup yields CDR1 SGHRS and CDR2 YFSETQ. The V end lost 3 bases, the J end lost 1 base, and 7 bases lay between the germline ends.

A note on this clone: Other DNA sequences in the same sample also yield this CDR3. The rearrangement uses TRBV6-1 and TRBJ2-3; 11 nucleotides line up with TRBD2. The CDR3 length is 14 residues. CDR1 is MNHNS, CDR2 SASEGT, per germline. The V and J ends lost 9 bases and 0 bases, in that order; junction bases with no gene match: 2. The CDR3 sequence is CASRTSGSTDTQYF. The CDR3 nucleotides are TGTGCCAGTCGGACTAGCGGGAGCACAGATACGCAGTATTTT.

V is TRBV5-6 and J is TRBJ2-5; 9 bases are a match to TRBD1. This CDR3 comprises 17 residues. J gave up 5 bases and V 4 bases, and 15 bases lay outside the gene matches. Germline V lookup: CDR1 SGHDT, CDR2 YYEEEE. CDR3 amino acids: CASSINRQGVKSETQYF. CDR3 nucleotides: TGTGCCAGCAGCATCAACCGACAGGGGGTAAAATCGGAGACCCAGTACTTC.

The J gene is TRBJ2-7, the V gene TRBV23-1; D unclear. TRBV23-1 is placed among ORFs of uncertain function. This CDR3 has 12 amino acids. With 3 bases removed from V and 5 bases from J, the gap between germline ends came to 8 bases. The CDR3 DNA is TGCGCCAGCAGTCAGGCGGCAAACGAGCAGTACTTC. It is translated as CASSQAANEQYF.

The chain recombines TRBV30 with TRBJ1-2; weak D call: TRBD1 (5 bases). Germline CDR1 is GTSNPN and CDR2 is SVGIG (reference sequence). The CDR3 totals 10 residues. Trimming took off 6 bases at V and 7 bases at J, with 9 bases between the two ends. The CDR3 reads CACTGSGYTF. In DNA form, the CDR3 reads TGTGCCTGTACAGGTTCTGGCTACACCTTC.

The J gene is TRBJ2-7, the V gene TRBV2; D uncertain. Germline assignment: CDR1 SNHLY and CDR2 FYNNEI. V was shortened by 8 bases and J by 12 bases, with 14 bases between the two germline ends. The CDR3 totals 10 residues. The CDR3 DNA sequence: TGTGCCAGCTCCCCCGCCCCCACGTACTTC. Protein: CASSPAPTYF.

This chain joins TRBV5-1 and TRBJ2-7; maybe TRBD1 (6 bases). Trimming took 5 bases from V and 7 from J, leaving 16 bases between them. The V gene's germline CDR1 is SGHRS and CDR2 YFSETQ. This CDR3 spans 13 amino acids. The CDR3 sequence is CASSSAGVGEQYF. Written as DNA, the CDR3 is TGCGCCAGCAGTAGCGCAGGGGTTGGAGAGCAGTACTTC.

The rearrangement uses TRBV6-6 and TRBJ2-1, with 8 positions matching TRBD2. Trimming cost V 5 bases and J 7 bases; bases outside gene matches: 7. This CDR3 has 14 residues. Germline V gives CDR1 MNHNY, CDR2 SVGAGI (reference sequence). The chain's CDR3 is CASSPGRGGNEQFF. The CDR3 DNA reads as TGTGCCAGCAGTCCCGGACGGGGGGGGAATGAGCAGTTCTTC.

The gene calls are TRBV28 and TRBJ1-2; 8 bases agree with TRBD1. Germline CDR1 and CDR2: MDHEN and SYDVKM. The ends lost 10 bases at V and 0 bases at J; junction bases unmatched: 13. This CDR3 region has 16 residues. The CDR3 reads CATLRDRPLSNYGYTF. DNA of the CDR3: TGTGCCACCCTCCGGGACAGGCCCCTTTCTAACTATGGCTACACCTTC.

The chain uses TRBV20-1 and TRBJ2-3; D ambiguous. The CDR3 is 11 residues long. The germline CDR1 and CDR2 sequences are DFQATT and SNEGSKA (reference sequence). The V end was cut by 4 bases, the J end by 0 bases, with 2 bases between. CDR3 nucleotides: TGCAGTGCTACTAGCACAGATACGCAGTATTTT. This codes for CSATSTDTQYF.

The chain joins TRBV2 to TRBJ2-7, with a weak D call TRBD1 (5 bases). V was trimmed by 3 bases and J by 2 bases, leaving 14 bases between them. CDR3 length: 15 amino acids. Germline V lookup: CDR1 SNHLY, CDR2 FYNNEI. CDR3 protein: CASSDHTTVTYEQYF. CDR3 sequence (DNA): TGTGCCAGCAGTGACCACACGACAGTTACCTACGAGCAGTACTTC.

Comment on this clone: This sample also contains other DNA sequences that code for the same CDR3. The chain links TRBV7-2 to TRBJ2-6; D remains ambiguous. CDR3 length equals 15 residues. V was trimmed by 0 bases and J by 0 bases, leaving 3 bases between them. Germline lookup yields CDR1 SGHTA and CDR2 FQGNSA. The CDR3 is CASSLASSGANVLTF. The CDR3, as DNA: TGTGCCAGCAGCTTAGCTAGCTCTGGGGCCAACGTCCTGACTTTC.

This clone occurred once. The same CDR3 can be traced to other DNA sequences in this sample. The chain is built from TRBV12-5 and TRBJ1-1, with D unclear. Looked up from germline, CDR1 is LGHNT and CDR2 is FRNRAP. The CDR3 consists of 12 residues. Trimming removed 0 bases at V and 4 bases at J, with 3 bases between. In DNA, the CDR3 is TGTGCTAGTGGTTTGGTGGGCACTGAAGCTTTCTTT. Translated: CASGLVGTEAFF.

This clone was recorded once. The V gene is TRBV11-2, the J gene TRBJ1-1; D might be TRBD1 (5 bases). CDR3 size: 14 residues. Germline CDR1 and CDR2: SGHAT and FQNNGV. Trimming took off 0 bases at V and 10 bases at J, with 15 bases between the two ends. The CDR3 region has the DNA TGTGCCAGCAGCTTAGATTGGGGCGGGCGTTCAGCTTTCTTT. It encodes CASSLDWGGRSAFF.

This clone was seen a few times. The chain couples TRBV29-1 to TRBJ1-1, with unresolved D. CDR1 is SQVTM, CDR2 ANQGSEA, per germline. Trimming shortened V by 0 bases and J by 2 bases, and 7 bases separated the two germline ends. This CDR3 has 13 amino acids. CDR3 coding DNA: TGCAGCGTTGAAGACAACTACAACACTGAAGCTTTCTTT. Encoded protein: CSVEDNYNTEAFF.

The V call is TRBV7-8, the J call TRBJ2-3; 9 bases match TRBD1. The germline V gene encodes CDR1 SGHVS and CDR2 FQNEAQ. The CDR3 extends over 16 amino acids. J was trimmed by 0 bases and V by 4 bases; bases with no gene match: 5. CDR3: CASSSADRGSTDTQYF. In DNA, the CDR3 is TGTGCCAGCAGCTCAGCGGACAGGGGAAGCACAGATACGCAGTATTTT.

The gene calls are TRBV4-1 and TRBJ2-3; 15 bases are shared with TRBD2. This CDR3 has 17 residues. The trim removed 4 bases at V and 4 bases at J, leaving 6 bases unmatched. The V gene's germline CDR1 is MGHRA and CDR2 YSYEKL. CDR3 region: CASSRQGLAGGSDTQYF. The CDR3 DNA reads TGCGCCAGCAGCCGACAGGGACTAGCGGGAGGCTCAGATACGCAGTATTTT.

V usage is TRBV28 and J usage is TRBJ1-1; tentatively, D is TRBD1 (6 bases). CDR1 and CDR2 from the germline V gene are MDHEN and SYDVKM. The ends were cut back, 8 bases at V and 4 bases at J, with 11 bases in the middle. The CDR3 runs to 12 residues. CDR3 in DNA: TGTGCCAGCCGCGCGGGGGCCACTGAAGCTTTCTTT. Protein product: CASRAGATEAFF. The variable domain in full, with the rest retrieved from reference TRBV28 and TRBJ1-1, is DVKVTQSSRYLVKRTGEKVFLECVQDMDHENMFWYRQDPGLGLRLIYFSYDVKMKEKGDIPEGYSVSREKKERFSLILESASTNQTSMYLCASRAGATEAFFGQGTRLTVV.

The chain joins TRBV4-1 to TRBJ2-1, with TRBD2 as a possible D gene (6 bases). V dropped 5 bases and J dropped 3 bases, with 11 bases sitting between them. Germline V gene sequence: CDR1 MGHRA, CDR2 YSYEKL. The CDR3 spans 14 residues. The CDR3 loop is CASSESGFYNEQFF. The DNA of the CDR3 is TGCGCCAGCAGCGAGAGCGGGTTCTACAATGAGCAGTTCTTC.

About this clone itself: Other DNA sequences in the same sample also yield this CDR3. V gene TRBV6-5 combines with J gene TRBJ2-7; perhaps TRBD1 as D (6 bases). The CDR3 has 15 amino acids. Per the germline V gene, CDR1 is MNHEY and CDR2 is SVGAGI. Trimming cost V 0 bases and J 1 base, with 10 bases left between them. The CDR3 here is CASSYSQGRSYEQYF. The CDR3 DNA reads TGTGCCAGCAGTTACTCGCAGGGGCGATCCTACGAGCAGTACTTC.

This clone was observed once. The chain joins TRBV28 to TRBJ2-7; D may be TRBD2 (5 bases). CDR1 and CDR2 (germline): MDHEN, SYDVKM. CDR3 length equals 15 residues. V lost 4 bases and J lost 0, with 13 bases in between. In DNA, the CDR3 is TGTGCCAGCAGTTCTCCGGGTGGGAGCTCCTACGAGCAGTACTTC. This sequence encodes CASSSPGGSSYEQYF. Variable domain in full (rest from reference TRBV28 and TRBJ2-7): DVKVTQSSRYLVKRTGEKVFLECVQDMDHENMFWYRQDPGLGLRLIYFSYDVKMKEKGDIPEGYSVSREKKERFSLILESASTNQTSMYLCASSSPGGSSYEQYFGPGTRLTVT.

With regard to this clone: In the same sample, other DNA sequences code for this CDR3. This sequence joins TRBV5-1 and TRBJ2-3; TRBD2 matches 12 bases. Trimming cost V 4 bases and J 4 bases; bases outside gene matches: 4. Germline CDR1 and CDR2: SGHRS and YFSETQ. The CDR3 consists of 15 residues. The CDR3 DNA sequence: TGCGCCAGCAGCCTCGGACTAGCGGGATCAGATACGCAGTATTTT. It is translated as CASSLGLAGSDTQYF.

The chain has TRBV6-1 and TRBJ1-1; no firm D call. With 7 bases removed from V and 5 bases from J, the gap between germline ends came to 11 bases. Germline V CDR1 and CDR2: MNHNS, SASEGT. This CDR3 has 12 residues. DNA for the CDR3: TGTGCCAGCACTAACAGAGGGACTGAAGCTTTCTTT. Residues: CASTNRGTEAFF.

This chain connects TRBV19 to TRBJ2-6, with TRBD1 identical over 9 bases. Germline lookup yields CDR1 LNHDA and CDR2 SQIVND (reference sequence). The CDR3 consists of 16 residues. V shed 7 bases, J shed 3 bases, and the junction held 7 bases outside the gene matches. CDR3 nucleotides: TGTGCCAGTACCCTGACAGGGGGTTATGGGGCCAACGTCCTGACTTTC. The encoded protein is CASTLTGGYGANVLTF.

The chain uses TRBV7-2 and TRBJ1-1, with D possibly matching TRBD1 (5 bases). The CDR3 consists of 15 residues. The germline V and J ends were trimmed by 5 bases and 0 bases, with 13 bases remaining between them. Germline CDR1 SGHTA, CDR2 FQGNSA. CDR3 in DNA: TGTGCCAGCAGCCCTAGGGGACGGATGAACACTGAAGCTTTCTTT. This translates into CASSPRGRMNTEAFF.